The text below deals with one T cell receptor beta chain. Its antigen remains unknown. These data are taken from a study of T cell responses to AZD1222 COVID-19 vaccine. Findings of the study overall: Vaccine-associated CD4 TCRs spanned spike, dominant at 160-218 and 743-854. A mostly white British donor set with more females was recruited, and clonal diversity was possibly underestimated.

Generated by immunoSEQ multiplex PCR, the TCRdb table keeps only in-frame clones and is missing some. The data show 120,000 or so clones, 87% seen once. The CDR3 has 14 residues. The receptor was derived from an adult in good health. The chain carries TRBV21-1 and TRBJ2-3. TRBV21-1 is termed a pseudogene. The sample was peripheral blood, taken on day 0 of AZD1222 vaccination. In nucleotides, the CDR3 is TGTGCCAGCAGCCCCCGATGTCAAACAGATACGCAGTATTTT. This sequence encodes CASSPRCQTDTQYF.